This entry is about one T cell receptor (beta chain). Produced via immunoSEQ multiplex PCR; TCRdb's table is partial and in-frame only. The sample has roughly 170,000 clones, less than 90% seen once. The CDR3 runs 12 residues. V lost 2 bases, J lost 4 bases, and 7 bases lay in between. Germline V gene sequence: CDR1 GTSNPN, CDR2 SVGIG (reference sequence). These data come from a study of blood T cell repertoires in COVID-19. The specimen sequenced was PBMCs or T cells enriched from blood (not recorded which). This receptor was obtained from a woman in her forties or fifties who had recovered from COVID-19. The chain couples TRBV30 to TRBJ2-3; D is unresolved. For the CDR3, the DNA is TGTGCCTGGAGTCCGAGCTCAGATACGCAGTATTTT. Its translation is CAWSPSSDTQYF.